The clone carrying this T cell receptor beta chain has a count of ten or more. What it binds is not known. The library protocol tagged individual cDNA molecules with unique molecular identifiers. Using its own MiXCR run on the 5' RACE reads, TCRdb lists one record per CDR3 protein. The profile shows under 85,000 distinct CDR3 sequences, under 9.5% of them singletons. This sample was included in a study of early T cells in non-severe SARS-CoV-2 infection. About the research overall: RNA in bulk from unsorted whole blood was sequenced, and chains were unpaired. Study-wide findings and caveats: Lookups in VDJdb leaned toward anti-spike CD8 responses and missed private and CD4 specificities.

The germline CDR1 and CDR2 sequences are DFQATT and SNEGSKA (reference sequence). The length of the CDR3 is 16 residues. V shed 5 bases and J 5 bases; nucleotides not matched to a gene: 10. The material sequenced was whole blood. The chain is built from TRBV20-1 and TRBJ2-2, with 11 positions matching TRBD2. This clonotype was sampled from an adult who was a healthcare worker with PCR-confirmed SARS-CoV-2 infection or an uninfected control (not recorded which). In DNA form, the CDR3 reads TGCAGTGCTTTGACTAGCGGGGCCGAGGAGACCGGGGAGCTGTTTTTT. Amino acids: CSALTSGAEETGELFF.